Listed below are T cell receptor beta chains from one sample, sequenced in a study of T cell changes during pregnancy in multiple sclerosis. Profiling relied on immunoSEQ multiplex PCR, and the TCRdb table lists in-frame clones only, not all of them. The sample has roughly 36,000 clones, 91% seen once. This specimen was CD8+ T cells from peripheral blood mononuclear cells, taken in the second trimester of pregnancy. The receptors originated from a female donor with multiple sclerosis, enrolled in a pregnancy study. Each CDR3 is given with its conserved first and last residue. The D gene is left open where the match is weak. Clone size is shown for a subset of rows, as once, few, many or a class of expanded clone.

CDR3nt: TGTGCCAGCAGCCGATCGGTGGTAGACTATGGCTACACCTTC
CDR3aa: CASSRSVVDYGYTF
abundance: -
v_gene: TRBV7-9
j_gene: TRBJ1-2
d_gene: -

CDR3nt: TGTGCCAGCAGCTTAACCCCGACTAGCGGGGGCCTCCACGAGCAGTACTTC
CDR3aa: CASSLTPTSGGLHEQYF
abundance: medium-sized
v_gene: TRBV7-8
j_gene: TRBJ2-7
d_gene: TRBD2

CDR3nt: TGTGCCTGGAGTTCAGCGGTAAAGACAAATGAGCAGTTCTTC
CDR3aa: CAWSSAVKTNEQFF
abundance: -
v_gene: TRBV30
j_gene: TRBJ2-1
d_gene: -

CDR3nt: TGTGCCAGCAGTTGGACAGGTAACACTGAAGCTTTCTTT
CDR3aa: CASSWTGNTEAFF
abundance: -
v_gene: TRBV6-5
j_gene: TRBJ1-1
d_gene: TRBD1

CDR3nt: TGCGCCAGCAGCCCCTTAGCGGAAGGCACAGATACGCAGTATTTT
CDR3aa: CASSPLAEGTDTQYF
abundance: -
v_gene: TRBV4-1
j_gene: TRBJ2-3
d_gene: -

CDR3nt: TGCGCCAGCAGCACGGGGACTAGCGGAAGGAACACCGGGGAGCTGTTTTTT
CDR3aa: CASSTGTSGRNTGELFF
abundance: -
v_gene: TRBV5-1
j_gene: TRBJ2-2
d_gene: TRBD2

CDR3nt: TGTGCCAGCAGTAATTTGCGGCCCTACAATGAGCAGTTCTTC
CDR3aa: CASSNLRPYNEQFF
abundance: once
v_gene: TRBV2
j_gene: TRBJ2-1
d_gene: -

CDR3nt: TGCAGCGTTGAATTGGACAGGGCTGGAAACACCATATATTTT
CDR3aa: CSVELDRAGNTIYF
abundance: -
v_gene: TRBV29-1
j_gene: TRBJ1-3
d_gene: TRBD1

CDR3nt: TGTGCCACCAGCAGAGTCACCTCGGGCCAAGAGACCCAGTACTTC
CDR3aa: CATSRVTSGQETQYF
abundance: -
v_gene: TRBV15
j_gene: TRBJ2-5
d_gene: -

CDR3nt: TGTGCCAGCTCACCAGAAGGGGGCCCAACCTACGAGCAGTACTTC
CDR3aa: CASSPEGGPTYEQYF
abundance: -
v_gene: TRBV18
j_gene: TRBJ2-7
d_gene: TRBD1

CDR3nt: TGTGCCAGCAGTTCACCTAGCGGGGCAAACACCGGGGAGCTGTTTTTT
CDR3aa: CASSSPSGANTGELFF
abundance: -
v_gene: TRBV27
j_gene: TRBJ2-2
d_gene: TRBD2

CDR3nt: TGTGCCAGCAGCAGCGGGACTAGAGTGGTCAATGAGCAGTTCTTC
CDR3aa: CASSSGTRVVNEQFF
abundance: -
v_gene: TRBV6-5
j_gene: TRBJ2-1
d_gene: TRBD2

CDR3nt: TGTGCCAGCAGCTTGATCGAATCAGGGAACTATGGCTACACCTTC
CDR3aa: CASSLIESGNYGYTF
abundance: -
v_gene: TRBV5-8
j_gene: TRBJ1-2
d_gene: -

CDR3nt: TGTGCCAGCAGCTTGCGGGGAGCCGGCACTGAAGCTTTCTTT
CDR3aa: CASSLRGAGTEAFF
abundance: -
v_gene: TRBV5-4
j_gene: TRBJ1-1
d_gene: -

CDR3nt: TGTGCCAGCAGTCGGACAGGGGGGAACACCGGGGAGCTGTTTTTT
CDR3aa: CASSRTGGNTGELFF
abundance: -
v_gene: TRBV27
j_gene: TRBJ2-2
d_gene: TRBD1

CDR3nt: TGCGCCAGCAGTGGGACTAGCGGGGGTTCCTACGAGCAGTACTTC
CDR3aa: CASSGTSGGSYEQYF
abundance: -
v_gene: TRBV10-1
j_gene: TRBJ2-7
d_gene: TRBD2

CDR3nt: TGTGCCAGCAGTTCAACAGGGAGCTCCTACGAGCAGTACTTC
CDR3aa: CASSSTGSSYEQYF
abundance: -
v_gene: TRBV27
j_gene: TRBJ2-7
d_gene: -

CDR3nt: TGCAGCGTTGAGCGTCTGAGCTCTGGAAACACCATATATTTT
CDR3aa: CSVERLSSGNTIYF
abundance: -
v_gene: TRBV29-1
j_gene: TRBJ1-3
d_gene: -

CDR3nt: TGTGCCGGGGCAGATACCCCGAATCAGCCCCAGCATTTT
CDR3aa: CAGADTPNQPQHF
abundance: -
v_gene: TRBV6-6
j_gene: TRBJ1-5
d_gene: -

CDR3nt: TGTGCCAGCAGCTTGGCCAGGGTGTCTAGCTACGAGCAGTACTTC
CDR3aa: CASSLARVSSYEQYF
abundance: once
v_gene: TRBV5-5
j_gene: TRBJ2-7
d_gene: -

CDR3nt: TGTGCCAGCAGCTGGGGAGGGGGAGGGACTGAAGCTTTCTTT
CDR3aa: CASSWGGGGTEAFF
abundance: -
v_gene: TRBV5-4
j_gene: TRBJ1-1
d_gene: -

CDR3nt: TGCGCCAGCAGCCAAGATGGTGTAGGGAGCGATACGCAGTATTTT
CDR3aa: CASSQDGVGSDTQYF
abundance: -
v_gene: TRBV4-1
j_gene: TRBJ2-3
d_gene: -

CDR3nt: TGTGCCAGCAGTTGGGCTACCCTGGTTGGCACGCAGTATTTT
CDR3aa: CASSWATLVGTQYF
abundance: -
v_gene: TRBV27
j_gene: TRBJ2-3
d_gene: -

CDR3nt: TGTGCCAGCAGCCGCTACGAGCAGTACTTC
CDR3aa: CASSRYEQYF
abundance: -
v_gene: TRBV11-3
j_gene: TRBJ2-7
d_gene: -

CDR3nt: TGTGCCAGCAGTCTGAGTCTAGCGGGACACTACAATGAGCAGTTCTTC
CDR3aa: CASSLSLAGHYNEQFF
abundance: -
v_gene: TRBV7-9
j_gene: TRBJ2-1
d_gene: TRBD2

CDR3nt: TGTGCCAGCAGCTACGGACTGACTAGCACAGATACGCAGTATTTT
CDR3aa: CASSYGLTSTDTQYF
abundance: -
v_gene: TRBV7-8
j_gene: TRBJ2-3
d_gene: -

CDR3nt: TGCAGTGCTAACGAGCTGGAGACCCAGTACTTC
CDR3aa: CSANELETQYF
abundance: -
v_gene: TRBV20-1
j_gene: TRBJ2-5
d_gene: -

CDR3nt: TGTGCCAGCAGCCACCCCATTAGAGGGGGCACTGAAGCTTTCTTT
CDR3aa: CASSHPIRGGTEAFF
abundance: few
v_gene: TRBV4-2
j_gene: TRBJ1-1
d_gene: -

CDR3nt: TGTGCCAGCAGTGGGGAAAGGGCAGGGGGCTACGAGCAGTACTTC
CDR3aa: CASSGERAGGYEQYF
abundance: -
v_gene: TRBV5-6
j_gene: TRBJ2-7
d_gene: TRBD1

CDR3nt: TGTGCCAGCAGCGCCGGACAGGGGGCTTCCTACGAGCAGTACTTC
CDR3aa: CASSAGQGASYEQYF
abundance: -
v_gene: TRBV9
j_gene: TRBJ2-7
d_gene: TRBD1

CDR3nt: TGTGCCAGCAGCCAAGGACCCCAGGTTTTCTTT
CDR3aa: CASSQGPQVFF
abundance: -
v_gene: TRBV14
j_gene: TRBJ1-1
d_gene: -

CDR3nt: TGTGCCGATCACGGGGAACAGGCGGGAAGGCCCCAGCATTTT
CDR3aa: CADHGEQAGRPQHF
abundance: once
v_gene: TRBV5-3
j_gene: TRBJ1-5
d_gene: -

CDR3nt: TGCGCCAGCACCCCCTACGGGACAGAAAGCACAGATACGCAGTATTTT
CDR3aa: CASTPYGTESTDTQYF
abundance: once
v_gene: TRBV5-1
j_gene: TRBJ2-3
d_gene: TRBD1

CDR3nt: TGTGCCAGCAGCGCCGGGTCACAGGTCAACGAGCAGTACTTC
CDR3aa: CASSAGSQVNEQYF
abundance: -
v_gene: TRBV7-8
j_gene: TRBJ2-7
d_gene: -

CDR3nt: TGTGCCAGCAGTTTAGTCGGGGCTGTGAGGGGGCAAGAGACCCAGTACTTC
CDR3aa: CASSLVGAVRGQETQYF
abundance: -
v_gene: TRBV27
j_gene: TRBJ2-5
d_gene: -

CDR3nt: TGTGCCTGTGAACCCGAGGACAGCCCTTCGAACACTGAAGCTTTCTTT
CDR3aa: CACEPEDSPSNTEAFF
abundance: -
v_gene: TRBV30
j_gene: TRBJ1-1
d_gene: -

CDR3nt: TGTGCCAGCAGTGACCGGACAGGGGGCGACTGGAATGAGCAGTTCTTC
CDR3aa: CASSDRTGGDWNEQFF
abundance: -
v_gene: TRBV6-4
j_gene: TRBJ2-1
d_gene: TRBD1

CDR3nt: TGTGCCAGCAGTTTAGACGGGGGTAATAATTCACCCCTCCACTTT
CDR3aa: CASSLDGGNNSPLHF
abundance: -
v_gene: TRBV6-5
j_gene: TRBJ1-6
d_gene: -

CDR3nt: TGTGCCGGAGGCAGGAGCCAAGAGACCCAGTACTTC
CDR3aa: CAGGRSQETQYF
abundance: -
v_gene: TRBV27
j_gene: TRBJ2-5
d_gene: -

CDR3nt: TGTGCCTGGAGTGTAAATTCTCGGGAGCAGTACTTC
CDR3aa: CAWSVNSREQYF
abundance: -
v_gene: TRBV30
j_gene: TRBJ2-7
d_gene: -

CDR3nt: TGTGCCAGCAGAACTAGCCTGGTCGGGGAGCTGTTTTTT
CDR3aa: CASRTSLVGELFF
abundance: -
v_gene: TRBV2
j_gene: TRBJ2-2
d_gene: -

CDR3nt: TGCGCCAGCAGCTATCTAGGACAGGGCTTAACGGGGGAGACTGAAGCTTTCTTT
CDR3aa: CASSYLGQGLTGETEAFF
abundance: -
v_gene: TRBV5-1
j_gene: TRBJ1-1
d_gene: TRBD1

CDR3nt: TGCAGTGCTTTACAGGGTGAAGCTTTCTTT
CDR3aa: CSALQGEAFF
abundance: -
v_gene: TRBV20-1
j_gene: TRBJ1-1
d_gene: -

CDR3nt: TGTGCCAGCAGTCGCCGGGACAGTACCGATGGCTACACCTTC
CDR3aa: CASSRRDSTDGYTF
abundance: -
v_gene: TRBV28
j_gene: TRBJ1-2
d_gene: TRBD1

CDR3nt: TGTGCCAGCAGCTCCATAGCGAATGAGCAGTTCTTC
CDR3aa: CASSSIANEQFF
abundance: once
v_gene: TRBV5-6
j_gene: TRBJ2-1
d_gene: -

CDR3nt: TGTGCCAGCAGCCAAGTGACGGGAGGTGGGACCGGGGAGCTGTTTTTT
CDR3aa: CASSQVTGGGTGELFF
abundance: -
v_gene: TRBV4-2
j_gene: TRBJ2-2
d_gene: TRBD2

CDR3nt: TGTGCCAGCAGACCGACAGGGGTAGATACGCAGTATTTT
CDR3aa: CASRPTGVDTQYF
abundance: -
v_gene: TRBV7-2
j_gene: TRBJ2-3
d_gene: TRBD1

CDR3nt: TGTGCCAGTCAGGACAGGGGCAATCAGCCCCAGCATTTT
CDR3aa: CASQDRGNQPQHF
abundance: -
v_gene: TRBV19
j_gene: TRBJ1-5
d_gene: TRBD1

CDR3nt: TGTGCCAGCACCCCAATGGGGGGTCCCCACGAGCAGTACTTC
CDR3aa: CASTPMGGPHEQYF
abundance: -
v_gene: TRBV27
j_gene: TRBJ2-7
d_gene: -

CDR3nt: TGTGCCAGCAGTTTAAGAGAGAACACTGAAGCTTTCTTT
CDR3aa: CASSLRENTEAFF
abundance: -
v_gene: TRBV27
j_gene: TRBJ1-1
d_gene: -

CDR3nt: TGTGCCAGCAGGTCACAGGGTTGGAAGACCCAGTACTTC
CDR3aa: CASRSQGWKTQYF
abundance: -
v_gene: TRBV6-5
j_gene: TRBJ2-5
d_gene: -